Listed below are T cell receptor beta chains from one sample, sequenced in a study of identical twins. TCRdb fed the 5' RACE reads into MiXCR, producing one record per CDR3 protein. The top ten hold roughly 1.5% of the sample, which has just under 650,000 distinct CDR3 sequences, roughly 6.6% seen once. These same records also appear under a second study, on yellow fever vaccine responses in identical twins.

Sequencing was performed on PBMCs. The source of these receptors is a woman between 18 and 29 years old in good health. CDR3s include the opening cysteine and the closing phenylalanine or tryptophan. A D gene is named only where the DNA matches it firmly. Rows may omit the clone size; those that give it use once, few, many or a size class.

D	size	J	V	CDR3	DNA
.	many	TRBJ2-5	TRBV29-1	CSVERHIHQETQYF	TGCAGCGTGGAAAGACACATCCACCAGGAGACCCAGTACTTC
.	.	TRBJ2-1	TRBV12-3/TRBV12-4	CASSYVPGYNEQFF	TGTGCCAGCAGCTACGTCCCGGGGTACAATGAGCAGTTCTTC
TRBD2	few	TRBJ2-3	TRBV5-1	CASSLGSSGSRSDTQYF	TGCGCCAGCAGCTTGGGGTCTAGCGGGAGTAGGTCAGATACGCAGTATTTT
.	many	TRBJ1-2	TRBV12-3/TRBV12-4	CATAQTVAYGYTF	TGTGCCACCGCCCAAACAGTAGCCTATGGCTACACCTTC
TRBD1	many	TRBJ1-1	TRBV12-3/TRBV12-4	CASNLQGALRNTEAFF	TGTGCCAGCAACCTTCAGGGGGCTTTGCGTAACACTGAAGCTTTCTTT
.	many	TRBJ1-1	TRBV6-5	CASSSFGVGGTEAFF	TGTGCCAGCAGTTCCTTTGGCGTCGGGGGCACTGAAGCTTTCTTT
TRBD2	many	TRBJ2-7	TRBV3-1	CASSQGFLQSPAGTYEQYF	TGTGCCAGCAGCCAAGGTTTTTTGCAGAGTCCAGCGGGGACCTACGAGCAGTACTTC
TRBD1	many	TRBJ2-3	TRBV7-8	CASSSIERQGSTDTQYF	TGTGCCAGCAGCTCAATAGAGAGACAGGGAAGCACAGATACGCAGTATTTT
.	many	TRBJ2-7	TRBV5-8	CASFLARDVSYEQYF	TGTGCCAGCTTCCTAGCCCGGGACGTCTCCTACGAGCAGTACTTC
.	many	TRBJ2-3	TRBV10-3	CAISPGPILQDTQYF	TGTGCCATCAGCCCCGGACCGATTTTACAGGATACGCAGTATTTT
TRBD1	many	TRBJ2-1	TRBV5-1	CASSLVRGPGDEQFF	TGCGCCAGCAGCTTGGTGAGGGGGCCAGGGGATGAGCAGTTCTTC
TRBD1	.	TRBJ2-7	TRBV28	CASSLRQGRAYEQYF	TGTGCCAGCAGTTTAAGACAGGGAAGGGCCTACGAGCAGTACTTC
.	few	TRBJ2-5	TRBV4-1	CASSLYSGETQYF	TGCGCCAGCAGCCTTTATTCGGGGGAGACCCAGTACTTC
.	.	TRBJ1-1	TRBV10-2	CASIRQKENTEAFF	TGCGCCAGCATTAGACAAAAAGAGAACACTGAAGCTTTCTTT
.	.	TRBJ1-2	TRBV7-9	CASSHTYGYTF	TGTGCCAGCAGCCACACCTATGGCTACACCTTC
TRBD1	many	TRBJ2-1	TRBV29-1	CSGRTGAYNEQFF	TGCAGCGGAAGGACAGGGGCCTACAATGAGCAGTTCTTC
.	many	TRBJ2-7	TRBV20-1	CSAIDAYEQYF	TGCAGTGCCATCGACGCCTACGAGCAGTACTTC
.	many	TRBJ2-4	TRBV20-1	CSARGRESKNIQYF	TGCAGTGCTAGGGGCAGGGAGTCCAAAAACATTCAGTACTTC
.	.	TRBJ2-5	TRBV13	CASSPRAEETQYF	TGTGCCAGCAGCCCCCGGGCAGAAGAGACCCAGTACTTC
.	.	TRBJ2-5	TRBV12-3/TRBV12-4	CASRPSLRETQYF	TGTGCCAGCAGACCCTCCCTAAGGGAGACCCAGTACTTC
.	few	TRBJ1-2	TRBV29-1	CSAKILTGVMGANYGYTF	TGCAGCGCCAAAATACTGACAGGCGTTATGGGAGCTAACTATGGCTACACCTTC
TRBD1	many	TRBJ2-1	TRBV12-3/TRBV12-4	CASSKQGAVFNEQFF	TGTGCCAGCAGTAAACAGGGGGCAGTCTTCAATGAGCAGTTCTTC
.	many	TRBJ2-3	TRBV28	CASSLLGGSTDTQYF	TGTGCCAGCAGTTTGTTGGGGGGAAGCACAGATACGCAGTATTTT
.	few	TRBJ2-7	TRBV20-1	CSARDREAGRGYEQYF	TGCAGTGCTAGAGATCGAGAAGCGGGCCGGGGGTACGAGCAGTACTTC
TRBD1	few	TRBJ1-4	TRBV5-1	CASSGRTGGDEKLFF	TGCGCCAGCAGCGGGCGGACAGGGGGAGATGAAAAACTGTTTTTT
.	many	TRBJ1-2	TRBV12-3/TRBV12-4	CASSYRTDYTF	TGTGCCAGCAGTTATAGGACAGACTACACCTTC
.	many	TRBJ2-1	TRBV29-1	CSVEVPGPTPHEQFF	TGCAGCGTTGAAGTTCCGGGGCCAACCCCCCATGAGCAGTTCTTC
.	.	TRBJ1-1	TRBV18	CASSPAKGPWGDPEAFF	TGTGCCAGCTCACCAGCCAAGGGGCCGTGGGGGGATCCTGAAGCTTTCTTT
.	few	TRBJ2-1	TRBV24-1	CATSDPSSNEQFF	TGTGCCACCAGTGACCCGAGTAGTAATGAGCAGTTCTTC
.	.	TRBJ1-3	TRBV12-3/TRBV12-4	CASMLNSGNTIYF	TGTGCCAGCATGCTAAACTCTGGAAACACCATATATTTT
TRBD1	many	TRBJ2-3	TRBV20-1	CSARDQEGAHTDTQYF	TGCAGTGCTAGAGATCAAGAGGGGGCACACACAGATACGCAGTATTTT
TRBD2	few	TRBJ2-2	TRBV6-2/TRBV6-3	CASRPLAGENNRGTGELFF	TGTGCCAGCAGACCGCTAGCGGGGGAGAACAACCGGGGCACCGGGGAGCTGTTTTTT
.	few	TRBJ1-2	TRBV12-3/TRBV12-4	CASTPDGYGYTF	TGTGCCAGCACCCCGGACGGGTATGGCTACACCTTC
TRBD1	few	TRBJ1-6	TRBV28	CASKRQGGNSPLHF	TGTGCCAGCAAAAGACAGGGTGGTAATTCACCCCTCCACTTT
TRBD2	.	TRBJ2-1	TRBV12-3/TRBV12-4	CASTLAGTSYNEQFF	TGTGCCAGCACCTTGGCCGGGACTAGCTACAATGAGCAGTTCTTC
.	few	TRBJ2-7	TRBV11-3	CASSPPGASYEQYF	TGTGCCAGCAGCCCCCCAGGGGCCTCCTACGAGCAGTACTTC
TRBD1	many	TRBJ2-2	TRBV15	CATSTRTGGTGELFF	TGTGCCACCAGCACCCGGACAGGTGGGACCGGGGAGCTGTTTTTT
TRBD2	few	TRBJ2-3	TRBV20-1	CSASVAGGVGDTQYF	TGCAGTGCTAGTGTAGCGGGAGGGGTTGGAGATACGCAGTATTTT
TRBD1	.	TRBJ2-3	TRBV10-3	CAISDWDRGNTQYF	TGTGCCATCAGTGACTGGGACAGGGGAAATACGCAGTATTTT
.	many	TRBJ2-2	TRBV12-3/TRBV12-4	CASIDPGEQGRNTGELFF	TGTGCCAGCATTGACCCAGGGGAGCAGGGGCGCAACACCGGGGAGCTGTTTTTT
.	few	TRBJ2-6	TRBV9	CASSVRDSVFSGANVLTF	TGTGCCAGCAGCGTCCGGGACTCGGTTTTCTCTGGGGCCAACGTCCTGACTTTC
TRBD2	.	TRBJ2-7	TRBV28	CASSTGTSGRDEQYF	TGTGCCAGCAGTACGGGGACTAGCGGGAGGGACGAGCAGTACTTC
TRBD1	many	TRBJ2-3	TRBV20-1	CSAKPDRGSTDTQYF	TGCAGTGCCAAACCCGACAGGGGGAGCACAGATACGCAGTATTTT
TRBD2	few	TRBJ2-7	TRBV10-3	CAISSGLGYEQYF	TGTGCCATCAGTTCGGGACTAGGTTACGAGCAGTACTTC
.	.	TRBJ2-2	TRBV23-1	CASGGGSTGELFF	TGCGCCTCAGGGGGAGGAAGCACCGGGGAGCTGTTTTTT
TRBD2	few	TRBJ2-5	TRBV5-1	CASSPTSGRPQETQYF	TGCGCCAGCAGCCCAACTAGCGGGAGGCCCCAAGAGACCCAGTACTTC
.	.	TRBJ1-4	TRBV4-1	CASSPRTATINEKLFF	TGCGCCAGCAGCCCGCGGACAGCGACAATTAATGAAAAACTGTTTTTT
.	many	TRBJ2-4	TRBV12-3/TRBV12-4	CASNGGNKNIQYF	TGTGCCAGTAATGGGGGAAACAAAAACATTCAGTACTTC
.	few	TRBJ2-1	TRBV7-3	CASSLKGAYEQFF	TGTGCCAGCAGCTTAAAAGGTGCCTATGAGCAGTTCTTC
TRBD1	.	TRBJ2-3	TRBV12-3/TRBV12-4	CASSPGTGYPDTQYF	TGTGCCAGCAGCCCCGGGACAGGGTACCCAGATACGCAGTATTTT
TRBD2	.	TRBJ2-1	TRBV20-1	CSASLGGRSHEQFF	TGCAGTGCTAGTCTAGGCGGGAGATCCCATGAGCAGTTCTTC
TRBD1	.	TRBJ1-1	TRBV3-1	CASSQKQGGEAFF	TGTGCCAGCAGCCAGAAGCAGGGGGGTGAAGCTTTCTTT
TRBD1	few	TRBJ1-2	TRBV12-5	CASGLGTGGVGYTF	TGTGCTAGTGGTTTGGGAACAGGGGGCGTGGGCTACACCTTC